The rows below give T cell receptor beta chains drawn from one sample of a study of cytomegalovirus exposure and HLA in healthy donors. Measured with immunoSEQ multiplex PCR; TCRdb has only the in-frame clones, and not every one. The sample holds some 200,000 clones, 75% to 90% seen once. Sequencing was carried out using PBMCs. These receptor sequences come from a woman aged 18-29 years in good health and CMV-seronegative. CDR3s include the opening cysteine and the closing phenylalanine or tryptophan. Fields, in order: V gene, D gene, clone size, J gene, CDR3 protein, CDR3 DNA. D genes are given only for firm matches. A clone size is listed for some rows: how often the clone was seen (once, few, many), or a class if it is expanded.

>TRBV6-5|TRBD1|once|TRBJ1-2
CASSYGGTGDYGYTF
TGTGCCAGCAGTTACGGTGGGACAGGAGACTATGGCTACACCTTC
>TRBV25-1|.|.|TRBJ1-2
CASSEYSNYGYTF
TGTGCCAGCAGTGAATACAGTAACTATGGCTACACCTTC
>TRBV19|TRBD1|.|TRBJ1-5
CASRDSRVSNQPQHF
TGTGCCAGTCGGGACAGCAGAGTTAGCAATCAGCCCCAGCATTTT
>TRBV30|TRBD1|.|TRBJ1-3
CAWSPGQSSGNTIYF
TGTGCCTGGAGTCCGGGACAGAGCTCTGGAAACACCATATATTTT
>TRBV28|.|.|TRBJ2-1
CASSQNDRRNEQFF
TGTGCCAGCAGCCAGAACGACAGGCGCAATGAGCAGTTCTTC
>TRBV19|TRBD2|once|TRBJ2-1
CASSRRAGGLSYNEQFF
TGTGCCAGTAGCCGACGGGCGGGGGGACTATCTTACAATGAGCAGTTCTTC
>TRBV2|TRBD1|.|TRBJ1-6
CASSEDRGLPLHF
TGTGCCAGCAGCGAGGACAGGGGGCTACCCCTCCACTTT
>TRBV29-1|TRBD2|.|TRBJ2-7
CSVASGPSSYEQYF
TGCAGCGTTGCTAGCGGGCCGAGCTCCTACGAGCAGTACTTC
>TRBV5-6|TRBD1|.|TRBJ1-2
CASRTLGTGAQGYTF
TGTGCCAGCAGAACCCTCGGGACAGGGGCCCAGGGCTACACCTTC
>TRBV5-4|TRBD1|.|TRBJ2-7
CASSPGTAYEQYF
TGTGCCAGCAGCCCCGGGACAGCCTACGAGCAGTACTTC
>TRBV11-3|TRBD1|.|TRBJ2-5
CASSSGQGTETQYF
TGTGCCAGCAGCTCCGGACAGGGTACAGAGACCCAGTACTTC
>TRBV5-1|.|.|TRBJ2-7
CASSLAGDLLSYEQYF
TGCGCCAGCAGCTTGGCCGGGGATCTCCTTTCCTACGAGCAGTACTTC
>TRBV2|.|.|TRBJ1-2
CASKDDRVYGYTF
TGTGCCAGCAAGGATGACAGAGTCTATGGCTACACCTTC
>TRBV30|TRBD2|.|TRBJ2-7
CAWRGSGRGNEQYF
TGTGCCTGGAGGGGGAGCGGGAGAGGCAACGAGCAGTACTTC
>TRBV9|.|.|TRBJ1-3
CASSGGASGNTIYF
TGTGCCAGCAGCGGCGGCGCCTCTGGAAACACCATATATTTT